These 19 T cell receptor beta chains originate from one sample sequenced in a study of OX40 agonist ivuxolimab in advanced cancers. Library preparation used the immunoSEQ multiplex PCR assay. The table comes from immuneACCESS by way of TCRdb, which keeps in-frame sequences with V and J called. Part of the clones is missing from these tables; in studies checked, under half for an unresolved V gene and the rest for unknown reasons. In this sample the table shows approximately 69,000 clones, 84% of which occur a single time. 7.9% of the sample is held by the ten biggest clonotypes. Sequencing used CD4+ or CD8+ T cells sorted from blood, obtained in a trial of the OX40 agonist ivuxolimab. The origin of the receptors is an adult with an advanced solid tumor such as melanoma, head and neck, liver or kidney cancer.

The gene calls are TRBV19 and TRBJ2-7; D is uncertain. V lost 4 bases and J 2 bases, leaving 18 bases between the germline ends. Germline lookup yields CDR1 LNHDA and CDR2 SQIVND (reference sequence). The CDR3 runs 16 residues. DNA for the CDR3: TGTGCCAGTAGTAGTCTCGGCAGGAATTTAACCTACGAGCAGTACTTC. It specifies CASSSLGRNLTYEQYF.

This chain uses TRBV5-1 with TRBJ2-5; D is perhaps TRBD1 (6 bases). The V gene's germline CDR1 is SGHRS and CDR2 YFSETQ. The germline V and J ends were trimmed by 3 bases and 0 bases, with 9 bases remaining between them. There are 14 residues in the CDR3. This CDR3 is CASSSQGYQETQYF. The DNA of the CDR3 is TGCGCCAGCAGCTCCCAGGGGTACCAAGAGACCCAGTACTTC. The full variable domain, completed using reference TRBV5-1 and TRBJ2-5, is KAGVTQTPRYLIKTRGQQVTLSCSPISGHRSVSWYQQTPGQGLQFLFEYFSETQRNKGNFPGRFSGRQFSNSRSEMNVSTLELGDSALYLCASSSQGYQETQYFGPGTRLLVL.

This chain uses TRBV7-6 with TRBJ2-2; D remains unclear. Trimming took 6 bases from V and 5 from J, leaving 16 bases between them. Germline V gene data show CDR1 as SGHVS and CDR2 as FNYEAQ. This CDR3 contains 15 residues. The CDR3 DNA follows: TGTGCCAGCAGTCTCCCCGGGCTCAAGACCGGGGAGCTGTTTTTT. Residues: CASSLPGLKTGELFF.

This chain connects TRBV5-4 to TRBJ2-2; 8 bases align to TRBD2. Germline CDR1 reads SGHNT; CDR2 reads YYREEE (reference sequence). The V and J ends lost 2 bases and 11 bases, in that order; junction bases with no gene match: 11. This CDR3 comprises 15 residues. The DNA for the CDR3 is TGTGCCAGCAGCTTACGGCTAGCGGGTACTATAGAGCTGTTTTTT. It yields the protein CASSLRLAGTIELFF.

This clone was found a few times. The chain couples TRBV19 to TRBJ1-2; TRBD1 is a possible D gene (5 bases). Germline V lookup: CDR1 LNHDA, CDR2 SQIVND (reference sequence). V shed 9 bases and J shed 9 bases, with 14 bases lying between them. CDR3 size: 11 residues. CDR3 protein: CASTVRDRYTF. The CDR3 nucleotides read TGTGCCAGCACTGTCAGGGACCGCTACACCTTC.

This CDR3 reads CASNGEVNTEAFF. The CDR3 DNA reads as TGTGCCAGCAACGGAGAGGTGAACACTGAAGCTTTCTTT. The chain carries TRBV2 and TRBJ1-1; D gene uncertain. This CDR3 has 13 residues. Germline V gene data show CDR1 as SNHLY and CDR2 as FYNNEI. V lost 7 bases and J lost 0, with 9 bases in between.

V and J are TRBV29-1 and TRBJ2-7; D gene ambiguous. The V gene's germline CDR1 is SQVTM and CDR2 ANQGSEA. CDR3 length: 12 amino acids. Trimming removed 4 bases from V and 1 base from J, with 8 bases in between. The CDR3 loop is CSVVSESYEQYF. CDR3 nucleotide sequence: TGCAGCGTTGTATCGGAATCCTACGAGCAGTACTTC.

This rearrangement joins TRBV11-3 to TRBJ2-5; 12 bases match TRBD1. The CDR3 contains 16 residues. CDR1 SGHNT and CDR2 YENEEA come from the germline V gene. Trimming cost V 5 bases and J 5 bases; bases outside gene matches: 9. CDR3 DNA sequence: TGTGCCAGCAGCCTACAAACCGGGACAGGGGGCGAGACCCAGTACTTC. Protein sequence: CASSLQTGTGGETQYF.

By frequency in the sample, this clone is medium-sized. The chain links TRBV28 to TRBJ1-2; 10 nucleotides agree with TRBD1. There are 14 residues in the CDR3. After removal of 10 bases from V and 7 bases from J, the junction contained 12 bases not matched to a gene. Germline CDR1 and CDR2: MDHEN and SYDVKM. CDR3 DNA sequence: TGTGCCACCGACAGGGGGCGTTTAGTATCTGGCTACACCTTC. As protein: CATDRGRLVSGYTF.

The count of this clone is one. The chain couples TRBV19 to TRBJ1-5; D remains ambiguous. CDR1 LNHDA and CDR2 SQIVND come from the germline V gene (reference sequence). V was trimmed by 5 bases and J by 3 bases, leaving 11 bases between them. This CDR3 has 14 residues. The chain's CDR3 is CASSRRMDNQPQHF. The DNA of the CDR3 is TGTGCCAGTAGTCGCCGAATGGACAATCAGCCCCAGCATTTT.

In this sample, this clone turned up a few times. The V and J genes are TRBV20-1 and TRBJ2-3, with D uncertain. The CDR3 consists of 11 residues. V was clipped by 6 bases and J by 4 bases, with 8 bases between them. The germline gives CDR1 DFQATT, CDR2 SNEGSKA (reference sequence). The CDR3 coding sequence is TGCAGTGCCCCTCTGGCAGATACGCAGTATTTT. This translates into CSAPLADTQYF.

This clone has just a few counts. For the CDR3, the DNA is TGTGCATCCCAGGCTGTGAGGGGTGAAAAACTGTTTTTT. It yields the protein CASQAVRGEKLFF. The chain is built from TRBV5-8 and TRBJ1-4, with D possibly TRBD1 on 5 matching bases. The length of the CDR3 is 13 residues. The V gene's germline CDR1 is SGHTS and CDR2 YDEGEE.

The rearrangement links TRBV11-2 to TRBJ2-7, with 8 bases that match TRBD1. Trimming removed 1 base from V and 4 bases from J; junction bases left unmatched: 12. CDR3 length: 17 amino acids. Germline CDR1 and CDR2: SGHAT and FQNNGV. CDR3 region: CASSLAQGARAEYEQYF. As DNA, the CDR3 is TGTGCCAGCAGCTTAGCGCAGGGGGCGAGAGCTGAGTACGAGCAGTACTTC.

This chain joins TRBV19 and TRBJ1-2, with 9 bases matching TRBD1. Germline-derived CDR1 and CDR2 are LNHDA and SQIVND (reference sequence). V shed 6 bases, J shed 3 bases, and the junction held 2 bases outside the gene matches. The CDR3 contains 13 residues. The CDR3 sequence: CASRDRGYYGYTF. CDR3 bases: TGTGCCAGTAGGGACAGGGGTTACTATGGCTACACCTTC.

The V gene is TRBV18, the J gene TRBJ2-1, with 10 bases fitting TRBD1. This CDR3 is built from 16 residues. The germline V gene has CDR1 KGHSH and CDR2 LQKENI. V lost 4 bases and J lost 8; bases outside the gene matches: 11. CDR3 sequence (DNA): TGTGCCAGCTCACGGGGGGACAGGGGAAGGTACGATGAGCAGTTCTTC. This gives the protein CASSRGDRGRYDEQFF.

The chain links TRBV7-2 to TRBJ1-2; D call uncertain. CDR3 length: 13 residues. The V end lost 2 bases, the J end lost 4 bases, and 8 bases lay between the germline ends. CDR1 SGHTA and CDR2 FQGNSA come from the germline V gene. The CDR3 DNA reads as TGTGCCAGCAGCTTAAAGGAGGTCTATGGCTACACCTTC. It translates to CASSLKEVYGYTF. The variable domain in full, completed from reference TRBV7-2 and TRBJ1-2, reads GAGVSQSPSNKVTEKGKDVELRCDPISGHTALYWYRQSLGQGLEFLIYFQGNSAPDKSGLPSDRFSAERTGGSVSTLTIQRTQQEDSAVYLCASSLKEVYGYTFGSGTRLTVV.

Here the CDR3 DNA reads TGTGCCAGCACCCGTCGAGTCGCGTTTCACTATTATGGCTACACCTTC. This encodes CASTRRVAFHYYGYTF. The V and J genes are TRBV5-6 and TRBJ1-2; D not certain. Between the trimmed V and J ends, which lost 6 bases and 5 bases, there was a span of 23 bases. The CDR3 sequence is 16 residues long. The germline V gene has CDR1 SGHDT and CDR2 YYEEEE.

The V gene is TRBV19, the J gene TRBJ2-7; the D gene is possibly TRBD2 (5 bases). This CDR3 comprises 14 residues. The germline CDR1 and CDR2 sequences are LNHDA and SQIVND (reference sequence). The germline V and J ends were trimmed by 6 bases and 0 bases, with 12 bases remaining between them. CDR3 DNA sequence: TGTGCCAGTAGGTCTCTCGGGAACTCCTACGAGCAGTACTTC. As protein: CASRSLGNSYEQYF.

The chain combines TRBV7-6 with TRBJ2-7; tentatively, D is TRBD2 (7 bases). Trimming shortened V by 5 bases and J by 0 bases, and 20 bases separated the two germline ends. Germline V gives CDR1 SGHVS, CDR2 FNYEAQ. The CDR3 contains 17 residues. This chain's CDR3 is CASSLKGGAWSSYEQYF. The CDR3 DNA reads as TGTGCCAGCAGCCTTAAGGGGGGGGCGTGGAGCTCCTACGAGCAGTACTTC.